This TCR beta chain was captured by sequencing in a study of blood T cell repertoires in COVID-19. Clones were read by immunoSEQ multiplex PCR, and TCRdb kept only the in-frame ones, dropping some. The data show 150,000 to 200,000 clones, roughly 84% seen once. This TCR was sampled from a woman aged 60-75 years who had recovered from COVID-19. Sequencing used PBMCs or T cells enriched from blood (not recorded which).

CDR3: CASSPLSTDTQYF. The CDR3 nucleotides are TGTGCCAGCAGCCCACTTAGCACAGATACGCAGTATTTT. The genes are TRBV14 and TRBJ2-3; D is undetermined. The CDR3 consists of 13 residues. Trimming shortened V by 4 bases and J by 0 bases, and 5 bases separated the two germline ends. Per germline, CDR1 SGHDN and CDR2 FVKESK.